This T cell receptor (beta chain) was recovered during a study of radiotherapy plus CTLA-4 blockade in lung cancer (dated by TCRdb to the late 2010s). About the full investigation: Among the enrolled patients, about 20% had an objective response, and 25% to 35% reached disease control.

Focal radiation therapy combined with CTLA-4 blockade (ipilimumab) was tested in patients with chemo-refractory metastatic non-small-cell lung cancer. The germline V gene supplies CDR1 MDHEN and CDR2 SYDVKM. Relative to germline, V is missing 5 bases and J is missing 7 bases, with 9 bases of the junction outside any gene match. Counted from cysteine to phenylalanine, this CDR3 has 15 amino acids. Only the CDR3 DNA is retained, 45 bases long and in frame from the first base. Comments on this clone: The antigen this receptor binds is unknown. No clone much larger than this one lies a single base away; base qualities are absent.

Study-wide conclusions, independent of this receptor: After treatment with radiotherapy and ipilimumab, TCR clones that came from tumors expanded in the peripheral blood. The strongest predictors of response, as reported, were early dynamic changes in blood T cell clones along with a rise in serum interferon-beta after radiation.

The library was generated by the immunoSEQ multiplex PCR assay. The table comes from immuneACCESS by way of TCRdb, which keeps in-frame sequences with V and J called. Part of the clones is missing from these tables; in studies checked, under half for an unresolved V gene and the rest for unknown reasons. For this sample the table gives some 73,000 clones, of which 78% were detected only once. The ten largest clones capture under 25% of the sample. The receptor was derived from a human donor with non-small cell lung cancer whose response to radiotherapy plus ipilimumab could not be evaluated. Some clones in this sample may be carry-over from other donors' samples. Source: peripheral blood, taken from a patient treated with radiotherapy plus ipilimumab. The chain is encoded by TRBV28 joined to TRBJ1-5; 9 junctional bases match TRBD1. CDR3 sequence: CASSPSDRGRQPQHF. Here is the DNA: TGTGCCAGCAGTCCCTCTGACAGGGGGAGGCAGCCCCAGCATTTT.